The source of this TCR beta chain is a study of blood T cell repertoires in COVID-19. The overall study: Both acute and convalescent COVID-19 samples were obtained from the United States, Italy and Spain. Sources were T cells, B-cell-depleted T cells, or PBMCs; the material itself was cDNA or gDNA.

Seattle participants joined during active infection and were tracked over time. In the authors' workflow: Amplifying reference gene primers gave estimates of nucleated cell counts. Libraries were prepared by immunoSEQ multiplex PCR; TCRdb keeps only in-frame clonotypes and omits some of them. V, J and clone size reflect that table, while D and trimming were determined from the DNA. The sample carries 250,000 to 300,000 clones, roughly 90% recorded once. Germline V gene data show CDR1 as GTSNPN and CDR2 as SVGIG (reference sequence). Trimming left V 4 bases short and J 3 bases short, with 12 bases between. This CDR3 contains 13 residues.

The chain combines TRBV30 with TRBJ1-2, with a possible D match to TRBD1 (5 bases). The sequencing sample was made of peripheral blood. This receptor was obtained from a woman in her 70s with COVID-19, enrolled during active disease. The CDR3 reads CAWTPDIYYGYTF. In DNA form, the CDR3 reads TGTGCCTGGACCCCGGACATATACTATGGCTACACCTTC.